This record looks at one TCR beta chain sequence and its context. These data come from a study of control samples from healthy donors and cancer patients. CDR1 MGHDK and CDR2 SYGVNS come from the germline V gene. Unmatched junction bases numbered 2, after V lost 4 bases and J lost 3 bases. The CDR3 runs 14 residues. Only in-frame clones appear in the TCRdb table, and some are missing; sequencing was by immunoSEQ multiplex PCR. Of roughly 120,000 clones detected, approximately 89% appear once; the ten largest clones hold around 3.4%. Sequencing input: blood. This clonotype was obtained from a man aged 35 to 55 in good health. V is TRBV25-1 and J is TRBJ1-2; 10 bases line up with TRBD1. CDR3 sequence (DNA): TGTGCCAGCAGTGGACAGGGGGCCTACTATGGCTACACCTTC. Residues: CASSGQGAYYGYTF.